This note documents a single T cell receptor beta chain sequence. Using RNA transcripts as the source, TCR beta CDR3 regions were amplified. With the HTBI primer set, the TCR CDR3 went through a first round of RT-PCR. TCRdb re-called the multiplex PCR reads with MiXCR, one entry per CDR3 protein. The data contain about 360,000 distinct CDR3 sequences, around an eighth of them singletons. Germline CDR1 reads WSHSY; CDR2 reads SAAADI. V was cut by 0 bases and J by 3 bases, with 9 bases left in between. The CDR3 length is 14 residues. The sample originates from a study of T cells in Graves' hyperthyroidism and ophthalmopathy.

The gene calls are TRBV10-2 and TRBJ2-7; D is ambiguous. The TCR originated in a man aged 25 to 40 with Graves' hyperthyroidism that later progressed to Graves' ophthalmopathy. Sequencing input: blood. The DNA for the CDR3 is TGCGCCAGCAGTGAGTCAGTACAAGGCTACGAGCAGTACTTC. It specifies CASSESVQGYEQYF.